This entry features one TCR beta chain sequence. This sample is part of a study of CD8 T cells in Susac syndrome. TCR beta sequences were obtained from blood CD8+ and CD4+ T cells. The patients who served as multiple sclerosis controls were treatment-naive and had stable or active relapsing-remitting disease that fulfilled the revised McDonald criteria. FACS enriched CD8+ TEMRA cells, while bulk CD8+ and CD4+ were negatively isolated. Random hexamers were used to reverse transcribe an amount of about 0.5 to 1 ug RNA. A multiplex approach, immunoSEQ multiplex PCR, amplified TCR beta CDR3 across 54 Vbeta and 13 Jbeta. MiXCR, run by TCRdb on the immunoSEQ multiplex PCR reads, gives a single entry per CDR3 protein. The sample includes about 150,000 distinct CDR3 sequences, 95% to 96% seen only once; the top ten take 0.14% to 0.15%. Germline lookup yields CDR1 MNHNS and CDR2 SASEGT. This CDR3 region has 10 residues. V shed 8 bases and J shed 7 bases, with 9 bases lying between them.

The receptor comes from a human donor with multiple sclerosis. The sample was CD8+ T cells from PBMCs. The chain couples TRBV6-1 to TRBJ2-7; no clear D. The CDR3 nucleotides read TGTGCCAGCCGCTTCCAAGAGCAGTACTTC. Amino acid sequence: CASRFQEQYF.